The source of this TCR beta chain is a study of cytomegalovirus exposure and HLA in healthy donors. PCR employed 60 Vbeta and 13 Jbeta primers. Sequencing used immunoSEQ multiplex PCR; TCRdb keeps in-frame clones, though not all of them. The data show over 150,000 clones, around 74% seen once. Regarding the study as a whole: In a later analysis, several top co-occurrence clusters appeared linked to parvovirus B19, influenza, CMV and Epstein-Barr virus. When a later analysis was performed, an Asian-associated ancestry cluster reportedly had fewer N-insertions than the roughly 700-donor mean.

CDR1 and CDR2 (germline): SGHTA, FQGNSA. Trimming stripped 1 base from V and 5 bases from J, with 8 bases between. The CDR3 has 14 amino acids. These donors, healthy bone marrow donors, were studied. A note on this clone: Its antigen is not identified.

This chain uses TRBV7-2 with TRBJ2-2; TRBD2 might be the D (5 bases). The sequenced material came from PBMCs. The clonotype was recovered from a man between 18 and 35 years old in good health and CMV-seronegative. The CDR3: CASSLEPGTGELFF. For the CDR3, the DNA is TGTGCCAGCAGCTTAGAGCCGGGGACCGGGGAGCTGTTTTTT.